The 20 T cell receptor beta chains listed next were all sequenced from one sample in a study of blood T cell repertoires in COVID-19. Sequencing was performed with immunoSEQ multiplex PCR; in TCRdb, only in-frame clones are kept and a portion is missing. The sample carries some 200,000 clones, approximately 85% recorded once. The sequenced sample was PBMCs or T cells enriched from blood (not recorded which). Source of these receptors: a man aged 35-49 years who had recovered from COVID-19.

V usage is TRBV6-5 and J usage is TRBJ1-5; 8 nucleotides line up with TRBD1. This CDR3 region has 15 residues. From germline, CDR1 is MNHEY and CDR2 SVGAGI. Trimming cost V 2 bases and J 6 bases; bases outside gene matches: 6. In DNA, the CDR3 is TGTGCCAGCAGTTACCTCCCAGGGGGCGGTCAGCCCCAGCATTTT. It translates to CASSYLPGGGQPQHF.

This sequence joins TRBV5-1 and TRBJ1-1, with D unresolved. V was cut by 4 bases and J by 8 bases, with 18 bases left in between. Germline V gene data show CDR1 as SGHRS and CDR2 as YFSETQ. This CDR3 contains 14 residues. CDR3 loop: CASSPPRLGSEAFF. The CDR3 DNA reads as TGCGCCAGCAGCCCTCCCCGGCTGGGGAGCGAAGCTTTCTTT.

The V and J genes are TRBV27 and TRBJ1-1; TRBD1 aligns across 11 bases. The CDR3 is made up of 16 amino acids. J was trimmed by 0 bases and V by 6 bases; bases with no gene match: 6. Germline V gives CDR1 MNHEY, CDR2 SMNVEV (reference sequence). The DNA of the CDR3 is TGTGCCAGCAGCCAAGGGACAGGGGGAATGAACACTGAAGCTTTCTTT. Protein sequence: CASSQGTGGMNTEAFF.

The gene calls are TRBV27 and TRBJ1-3; weak D call: TRBD1 (6 bases). The germline V gene has CDR1 MNHEY and CDR2 SMNVEV (reference sequence). V shed 4 bases and J shed 0 bases, with 10 bases lying between them. The CDR3 is made up of 15 amino acids. CDR3 amino acids: CASSSTGLSGNTIYF. CDR3 nucleotide sequence: TGTGCCAGCAGTTCGACAGGACTCTCTGGAAACACCATATATTTT.

The count of this clone is one. V is TRBV30 and J is TRBJ1-1, with D perhaps TRBD1 (6 bases). The CDR3 has 13 amino acids. Germline CDR1 reads GTSNPN; CDR2 reads SVGIG (reference sequence). V was shortened by 5 bases and J by 2 bases, with 12 bases between the two germline ends. Written as DNA, the CDR3 is TGTGCCTGGGCAGGACAGTTTAACACTGAAGCTTTCTTT. The encoded protein is CAWAGQFNTEAFF.

This clone appeared a few times. This rearrangement joins TRBV2 to TRBJ1-1; D remains ambiguous. The CDR3 has 10 residues. V was trimmed by 5 bases and J by 9 bases, leaving 7 bases between them. Germline values: CDR1 SNHLY, CDR2 FYNNEI. The CDR3 spells CASSNDKAFF. The CDR3 DNA sequence: TGTGCCAGCAGTAATGACAAAGCTTTCTTT.

V and J are TRBV19 and TRBJ2-1; 11 bases map to TRBD1. V shed 6 bases, J shed 6 bases, and the junction held 7 bases outside the gene matches. Germline assignment: CDR1 LNHDA and CDR2 SQIVND (reference sequence). The CDR3 is made up of 15 amino acids. The CDR3 nucleotides are TGTGCCAGTAGCCCAGAGGGGACAGGGGGCAATGAGCAGTTCTTC. Translating gives CASSPEGTGGNEQFF.

V is TRBV6-5 and J is TRBJ2-7; 8 bases are a match to TRBD1. V trimming: 0 bases; J trimming: 2 bases; junction bases outside the gene matches: 6. The CDR3 sequence is 16 residues long. Germline V gene sequence: CDR1 MNHEY, CDR2 SVGAGI. The CDR3: CASSYSRQGATYEQYF. The CDR3 DNA is TGTGCCAGCAGTTACTCGAGGCAGGGGGCGACCTACGAGCAGTACTTC.

V gene TRBV30 combines with J gene TRBJ1-2; D may be TRBD1 (6 bases). The CDR3 is 14 residues long. From germline, CDR1 is GTSNPN and CDR2 SVGIG (reference sequence). Trimming left V 2 bases short and J 4 bases short, with 14 bases between. The CDR3 here is CAWSLRTGTYGYTF. Here the CDR3 DNA reads TGTGCCTGGAGTTTGAGAACAGGGACCTATGGCTACACCTTC.

This chain links TRBV4-2 with TRBJ1-2; perhaps TRBD1 as D (5 bases). This CDR3 comprises 14 residues. V was trimmed by 0 bases and J by 6 bases, leaving 11 bases between them. Germline loops: CDR1 LGHNA, CDR2 YNFKEQ. CDR3 DNA: TGTGCCAGCAGCCAAGATACGGGGGTGCATGGCTACACCTTC. Its translation: CASSQDTGVHGYTF.

The DNA of the CDR3 is TGTGCCAGCAGCTTAATCGGGTCAGATAACACTGAAGCTTTCTTT. Protein product: CASSLIGSDNTEAFF. The chain couples TRBV7-9 to TRBJ1-1; D ambiguous. V was clipped by 2 bases and J by 2 bases, with 12 bases between them. CDR1 and CDR2 (germline): SEHNR, FQNEAQ (reference sequence). This CDR3 has 15 amino acids.

CDR3 residues: CASSLIAEGTGELFF. The DNA of the CDR3 is TGTGCCAGCAGTTTGATTGCAGAGGGCACCGGGGAGCTGTTTTTT. This chain connects TRBV28 to TRBJ2-2, with D possibly matching TRBD2 (5 bases). The V gene lost 3 bases and the J gene lost 4 bases, with 12 bases spanning the gap. The CDR3 is made up of 15 amino acids. In germline, CDR1 is MDHEN, CDR2 SYDVKM.

The genes are TRBV5-1 and TRBJ2-1, with 10 bases fitting TRBD2. Germline CDR1 reads SGHRS; CDR2 reads YFSETQ. Unmatched junction bases numbered 15, after V lost 6 bases and J lost 9 bases. The CDR3 totals 16 residues. DNA for the CDR3: TGCGCCAGCACCCCACAACTAGCGGGATTCGGGGGTGAGCAGTTCTTC. Protein product: CASTPQLAGFGGEQFF.

The DNA of the CDR3 is TGCGCCAGCAGCCCCTCTGAGGGGAGGGCCTTTGGCGCCAAAAACATTCAGTACTTC. As protein: CASSPSEGRAFGAKNIQYF. The chain joins TRBV5-1 to TRBJ2-4, with 7 bases aligning to TRBD2. This CDR3 is built from 19 residues. With 4 bases clipped from V and 1 base from J, the junction kept 17 bases outside the gene matches. Germline-derived CDR1 and CDR2 are SGHRS and YFSETQ.

This chain connects TRBV30 to TRBJ1-5, with D hard to call. The CDR3 runs 12 residues. CDR1 is GTSNPN and CDR2 is SVGIG in the germline V gene (reference sequence). The V end was cut by 2 bases, the J end by 5 bases, with 7 bases between. CDR3 nucleotide sequence: TGTGCCTGGAGTATGACTGATCAGCCCCAGCATTTT. It encodes CAWSMTDQPQHF.

V gene TRBV6-2 or TRBV6-3 combines with J gene TRBJ1-5, with 7 bases identical to TRBD1. V lost 0 bases and J lost 7; bases outside the gene matches: 9. The CDR3 is made up of 16 amino acids. Germline CDR1 is MNHEY and CDR2 is SVGEGT. In nucleotides, the CDR3 is TGTGCCAGCAGTTACTCCAACAGGGGAGGAGACCAGCCCCAGCATTTT. Translated: CASSYSNRGGDQPQHF.

The chain employs TRBV27 and TRBJ2-1, with 8 nucleotides matching TRBD2. The V gene's germline CDR1 is MNHEY and CDR2 SMNVEV (reference sequence). The CDR3 covers 15 residues. V lost 2 bases, J lost 4 bases, and 4 bases stayed unmatched. Written as DNA, the CDR3 is TGTGCCAGCAGTTTAAGACTAGCGCAGTACAATGAGCAGTTCTTC. Protein sequence: CASSLRLAQYNEQFF.

The CDR3 sequence: CASSLEAGMANEQFF. The DNA for the CDR3 is TGCGCCAGCAGCTTGGAGGCAGGGATGGCGAATGAGCAGTTCTTC. V is TRBV5-1 and J is TRBJ2-1, with D possibly being TRBD1 (5 bases). The CDR3 length is 15 residues. Germline CDR1 reads SGHRS; CDR2 reads YFSETQ. The ends were cut back, 0 bases at V and 7 bases at J, with 14 bases in the middle.

The chain joins TRBV5-1 to TRBJ1-1; weak D call: TRBD1 (6 bases). The CDR3 spans 14 residues. The V end lost 8 bases, the J end lost 2 bases, and 16 bases lay between the germline ends. Germline V lookup: CDR1 SGHRS, CDR2 YFSETQ. CDR3 nucleotides: TGCGCCAGTAGAACTCAGGGGTCTAACACTGAAGCTTTCTTT. It translates to CASRTQGSNTEAFF.

J is TRBJ1-2 and V is TRBV5-5, with TRBD1 matching 9 bases. The V gene's germline CDR1 is SGHKS and CDR2 YYEKEE (reference sequence). Trimming removed 0 bases from V and 4 bases from J; junction bases left unmatched: 1. This CDR3 spans 14 amino acids. The CDR3 sequence: CASSLDRGPYGYTF. The CDR3 DNA reads as TGTGCCAGCAGCTTGGACAGGGGGCCCTATGGCTACACCTTC. The full variable domain, in which reference TRBV5-5 and TRBJ1-2 provide the parts outside the CDR3, is DAGVTQSPTHLIKTRGQQVTLRCSPISGHKSVSWYQQVLGQGPQFIFQYYEKEERGRGNFPDRFSARQFPNYSSELNVNALLLGDSALYLCASSLDRGPYGYTFGSGTRLTVV.